These T cell receptor beta chains were read from a single sample in a study of T-cell reconstitution after alpha-beta-depleted transplantation in children. TCRdb redid the calling of the PCR reads with MiXCR, one entry per CDR3 protein. Of approximately 150,000 distinct CDR3 sequences in the sample, around 8.8% were seen once. Sequencing used PBMCs, mostly from graft donor cells, obtained 180 days after TCRalphabeta/CD19-depleted stem cell transplant. The receptors shown here come from a female patient aged 2 to 10 who had a stem cell transplant for congenital amegakaryocytic thrombocytopenia, so the T cells may come from the graft donor. Each CDR3 is given with its conserved first and last residue. D genes are given only for firm matches. Some rows have no size entry. The others give once, few or many, or a class for an expanded clone.

D	size	V	J	CDR3	DNA
.	.	TRBV4-2	TRBJ2-2	CASSQDRSRGASGGELFF	TGTGCCAGCAGCCAAGATCGGTCTCGGGGCGCTTCGGGTGGGGAGCTGTTTTTT
TRBD2	many	TRBV5-5	TRBJ2-1	CASSSVSGNAVEQFF	TGTGCCAGCAGCTCCGTCAGCGGGAATGCGGTGGAGCAGTTCTTC
.	many	TRBV29-1	TRBJ1-2	CSVVATWGEGYTF	TGCAGCGTTGTCGCCACCTGGGGGGAGGGCTACACCTTC
TRBD1	many	TRBV5-1	TRBJ1-6	CASSGTGYPGTLHF	TGCGCCAGCAGCGGGACAGGTTATCCAGGGACCCTCCACTTT
TRBD1	.	TRBV12-3/TRBV12-4	TRBJ2-3	CATTTGSIDTQYF	TGTGCCACAACGACAGGGTCGATAGATACGCAGTATTTT
.	many	TRBV25-1	TRBJ2-3	CASQESGRDTQYF	TGTGCCAGCCAAGAGAGCGGCCGAGATACGCAGTATTTT
TRBD2	few	TRBV29-1	TRBJ2-7	CSVLTSGAPYEQYF	TGCAGCGTCTTAACTAGCGGAGCCCCCTACGAGCAGTACTTC
.	many	TRBV20-1	TRBJ2-7	CSARWGGLHEQYF	TGCAGTGCTAGATGGGGGGGCTTACACGAGCAGTACTTC
.	many	TRBV29-1	TRBJ2-5	CSVAGTYQETQYF	TGCAGCGTTGCCGGGACGTACCAAGAGACCCAGTACTTC
TRBD1	many	TRBV18	TRBJ2-5	CASSPWDREETQYF	TGTGCCAGCTCACCATGGGACAGAGAAGAGACCCAGTACTTC
TRBD1	many	TRBV20-1	TRBJ2-2	CSAWTGSDTGELFF	TGCAGTGCGTGGACAGGGAGTGACACCGGGGAGCTGTTTTTT
.	.	TRBV20-1	TRBJ1-2	CSARATNSYGYTF	TGCAGTGCTAGAGCGACCAACTCCTATGGCTACACCTTC
TRBD2	few	TRBV6-2/TRBV6-3	TRBJ2-7	CASSTSGSFHEQYF	TGTGCCAGCAGTACTAGCGGGAGCTTCCACGAGCAGTACTTC
TRBD1	many	TRBV20-1	TRBJ1-1	CSASTTGGTEAFF	TGCAGTGCGAGTACCACAGGGGGCACTGAAGCCTTCTTT
TRBD2	many	TRBV7-7	TRBJ2-5	CASSLGGLAGGETQYF	TGTGCCAGCAGCTTAGGAGGACTAGCGGGGGGAGAGACCCAGTACTTC
TRBD1	many	TRBV20-1	TRBJ1-1	CSARDLGRQGGYTEAFF	TGCAGTGCTAGAGACTTGGGGCGACAGGGTGGATACACTGAAGCTTTCTTT
TRBD2	many	TRBV7-2	TRBJ2-1	CASSLGTSQNNEQFF	TGTGCCAGCAGCCTAGGGACTAGCCAAAACAATGAGCAGTTCTTC